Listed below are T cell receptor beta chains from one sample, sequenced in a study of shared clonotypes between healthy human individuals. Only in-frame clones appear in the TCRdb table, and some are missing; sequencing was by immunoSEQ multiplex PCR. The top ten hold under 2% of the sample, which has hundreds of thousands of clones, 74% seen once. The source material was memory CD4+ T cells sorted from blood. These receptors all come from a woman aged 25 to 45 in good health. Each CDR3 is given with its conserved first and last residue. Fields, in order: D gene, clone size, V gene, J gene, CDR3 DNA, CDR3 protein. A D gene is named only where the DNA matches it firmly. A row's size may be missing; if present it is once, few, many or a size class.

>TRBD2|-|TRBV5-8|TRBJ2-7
TGTGCCAGCTTCGGGAGGGGCTACGAGCAGTACTTC
CASFGRGYEQYF
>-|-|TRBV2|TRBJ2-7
TGTGCCAGCAGTGAACGGGGGTCAGAGAAACACGAGCAGTACTTC
CASSERGSEKHEQYF
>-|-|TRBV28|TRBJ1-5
TGTGCCAGCAGTTTAGGGTGGGGGGGTAATCAGCCCCAGCATTTT
CASSLGWGGNQPQHF
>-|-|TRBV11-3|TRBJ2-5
TGTGCCAGCAGCTTAAGTCAGGAAGAGACCCAGTACTTC
CASSLSQEETQYF
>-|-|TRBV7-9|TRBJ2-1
TGTGCCAGCAGCGCCACAGGAGGCGAGCAGTTCTTC
CASSATGGEQFF
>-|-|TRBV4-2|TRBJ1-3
TGTGCCAGCAGCCAAGGCTACGGGGTCTCTGGAAACACCATATATTTT
CASSQGYGVSGNTIYF
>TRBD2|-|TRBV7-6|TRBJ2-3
TGTGCCAGCAGCTACCTCTATGCCGGGACTAGCGGGCCTAGCACAGATACGCAGTATTTT
CASSYLYAGTSGPSTDTQYF
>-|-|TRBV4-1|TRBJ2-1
TGCGCCAGCAGCCAAGATGGCTTCAACTCCTACAATGAGCAGTTCTTC
CASSQDGFNSYNEQFF
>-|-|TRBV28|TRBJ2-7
TGTGCCAGTACGACACAGAGCTCCTACGAGCAGTACTTC
CASTTQSSYEQYF
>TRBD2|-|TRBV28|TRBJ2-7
TGTGCCAGCAGTAAGGTCGGGAGGCCGTCCTACGAGCAGTACTTC
CASSKVGRPSYEQYF
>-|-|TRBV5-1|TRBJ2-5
TGCGCCAGCAGCAGAACAGGATCAGAGACCCAGTACTTC
CASSRTGSETQYF
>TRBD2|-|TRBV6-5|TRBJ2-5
TGTGCCAGCAGTTACCCTAGCGGGGGGCAAGAGACCCAGTACTTC
CASSYPSGGQETQYF
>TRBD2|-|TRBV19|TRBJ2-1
TGTGCCAGTAGTATAGTTGGACTAGCGGATCAGAATGAGCAGTTCTTC
CASSIVGLADQNEQFF
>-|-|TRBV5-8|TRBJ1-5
TGTGCCAGCAGTTTTCAGACACTTGGGCAGCCCCAGCATTTT
CASSFQTLGQPQHF
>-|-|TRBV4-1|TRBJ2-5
TGCGCCAGCAGCCAAGTTAATATGGGGCTTCAAGAGACCCAGTACTTC
CASSQVNMGLQETQYF
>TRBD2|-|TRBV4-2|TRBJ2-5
TGTGCCAGCAGCCAAGATGGGTCTAGCGGGCAGTTTACCCAGTACTTC
CASSQDGSSGQFTQYF
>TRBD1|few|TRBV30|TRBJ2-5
TGTGCCTGGGGACAGGTACAAGAGACCCAGTACTTC
CAWGQVQETQYF
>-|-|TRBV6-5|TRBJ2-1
TGTGCCAGCAGTTCCGGGGGTGAGCAGTTCTTC
CASSSGGEQFF
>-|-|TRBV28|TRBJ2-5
TGTGCCAGCAGTTTTCCTAGGGGGGCGGGGAGGGAGACCCAGTACTTC
CASSFPRGAGRETQYF
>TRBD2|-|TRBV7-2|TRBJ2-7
TGTGCCAGCAGCTTAGTGGCTAGCGGGACCTACGAGCAGTACTTC
CASSLVASGTYEQYF
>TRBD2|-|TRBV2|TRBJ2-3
TGTGCCAGCAGCTGGGATAGCGGGAGACGAAATACGCAGTATTTT
CASSWDSGRRNTQYF
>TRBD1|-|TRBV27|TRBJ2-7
TGTGCCAGCAGTACCGGGACAGGGTTCGGCGAGCAGTACTTC
CASSTGTGFGEQYF
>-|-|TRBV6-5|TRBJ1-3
TGTGCCAGCAGACCCTCGCAGGGTTTCCGAAACACCATATATTTT
CASRPSQGFRNTIYF
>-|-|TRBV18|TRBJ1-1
TGTGCCAGCTCACCGAGGCCTTCGGAGGCTTTCTTT
CASSPRPSEAFF
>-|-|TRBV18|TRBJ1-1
TGTGCCAGCTCACCTTATGAGGGGCGAACTGAAGCTTTCTTT
CASSPYEGRTEAFF
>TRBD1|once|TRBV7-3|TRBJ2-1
TGTGCCAGCAGCCCCTACAGGGGCGGACACCGCGAGCAGTTCTTC
CASSPYRGGHREQFF
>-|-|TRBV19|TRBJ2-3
TGTGCCAGTAGTATCGGTACCCAAGGGGCAGATACGCAGTATTTT
CASSIGTQGADTQYF
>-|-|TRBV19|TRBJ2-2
TGTGCCAGTAGTATAGACCTATGGACCGGGGAGCTGTTTTTT
CASSIDLWTGELFF
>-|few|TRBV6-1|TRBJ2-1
TGTGCCAGCAGTGCGGGACATGGATCCTACAATGAGCAGTTCTTC
CASSAGHGSYNEQFF
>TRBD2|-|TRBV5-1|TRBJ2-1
TGCGCCAGCAGCCCGAGGCCTAGCGGGATAGATGAGCAGTTCTTC
CASSPRPSGIDEQFF
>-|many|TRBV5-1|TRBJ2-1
TGCGCCAGCAGCTTGAGTAGCGGAGGCTACAATGAGCAGTTCTTC
CASSLSSGGYNEQFF
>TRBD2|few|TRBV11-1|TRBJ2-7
TGTGCCAGCACCCGGGAGGCCTCCTACGAGCAGTACTTC
CASTREASYEQYF
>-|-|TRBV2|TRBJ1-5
TGTGCCAGCAGTGAATCGAGGGGCGATCAGCCCCAGCATTTT
CASSESRGDQPQHF
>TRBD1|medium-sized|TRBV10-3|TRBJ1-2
TGTGCCATCAGTGTGCACAGGGGCTATGGCTACACCTTC
CAISVHRGYGYTF
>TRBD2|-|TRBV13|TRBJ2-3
TGTGCCAGCAGCGACCAATACGGACTAGCGGGAGTGGGTACGCAGTATTTT
CASSDQYGLAGVGTQYF
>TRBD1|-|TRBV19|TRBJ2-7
TGTGCCAGTAGTAAGGACAGGGGTCTCCACGAGCAGTACTTC
CASSKDRGLHEQYF
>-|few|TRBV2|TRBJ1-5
TGTGCCAGCAGTGAATTCGGGGGAGGGTTCCAGCCCCAGCATTTT
CASSEFGGGFQPQHF
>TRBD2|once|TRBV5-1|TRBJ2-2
TGCGCCAGCAGCTCGGGACTAGCGGGAGGCCGCGGGACCGGGGAGCTGTTTTTT
CASSSGLAGGRGTGELFF
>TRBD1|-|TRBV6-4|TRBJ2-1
TGTGCCAGCAGTCTACAGGGGGACGGTGAGCAGTTCTTC
CASSLQGDGEQFF
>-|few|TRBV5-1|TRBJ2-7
TGCGCCAGCAGTACCCTGTCGGCTGTCTCGGGCCAGGGGAAGGGCGAGCAGTACTTC
CASSTLSAVSGQGKGEQYF
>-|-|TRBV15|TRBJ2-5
TGTGCCACCAGCCATCTCCCGGCGTGGGAGACCCAGTACTTC
CATSHLPAWETQYF
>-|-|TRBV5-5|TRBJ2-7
TGTGCCAGCAGCTTGGGACAGCCCTCCTACGAGCAGTACTTC
CASSLGQPSYEQYF
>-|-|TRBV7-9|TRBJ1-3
TGTGCCAGCAGCTTAGGGCAGGGGAGAAACACCATATATTTT
CASSLGQGRNTIYF
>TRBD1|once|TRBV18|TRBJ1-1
TGTGCCAGCTCACTTGGGACAGGGCAGAACACTGAAGCTTTCTTT
CASSLGTGQNTEAFF
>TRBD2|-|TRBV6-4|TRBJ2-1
TGTGCCAGCAGTGAACTAGCGGGGGTCAATGAGCAGTTCTTC
CASSELAGVNEQFF
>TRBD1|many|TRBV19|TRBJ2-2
TGTGCCAGTAACCCCCAGGGGGCCGCGACCGGGGAGCTGTTTTTT
CASNPQGAATGELFF
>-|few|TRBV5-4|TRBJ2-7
TGTGCCAGCAGCTTGATGAGCGAGCAGTACTTC
CASSLMSEQYF
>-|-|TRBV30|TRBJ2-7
TGTGCCTGGATTAGCGTTTCCTACGAGCAGTACTTC
CAWISVSYEQYF
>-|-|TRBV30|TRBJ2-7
TGTGCCTGGAGCTCCTACGGGTACGAGCAGTACTTC
CAWSSYGYEQYF
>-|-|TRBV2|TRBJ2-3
TGTGCCAGCAGTTCAGGATACACAGATACGCAGTATTTT
CASSSGYTDTQYF
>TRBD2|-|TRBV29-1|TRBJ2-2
TGCAGCGGGGGGACTAGCGAGCCCACCGGGGAGCTGTTTTTT
CSGGTSEPTGELFF
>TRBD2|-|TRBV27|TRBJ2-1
TGTGCCAGCAGTTTATTTGGGACTAGCGGCTACAATGAGCAGTTCTTC
CASSLFGTSGYNEQFF
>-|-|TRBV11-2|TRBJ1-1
TGTGCCAGCAGCTCATTTTCGGGGGCTGAAGCTTTCTTT
CASSSFSGAEAFF
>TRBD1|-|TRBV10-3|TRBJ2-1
TGTGCCATCAGTACGGGTCCGGGACAGGGATACGATGAGCAGTTCTTC
CAISTGPGQGYDEQFF